This entry lists 14 T cell receptor beta chains sequenced from one sample in a study of blood T cells in healthy people across ages. PCR was performed a second time for 7 to 11 cycles using a sample-barcoded 5' primer and a J-beta primer mix. Each CDR3 protein gets one entry after TCRdb re-called the 5' RACE reads with MiXCR. The sample has roughly 2 million distinct CDR3 sequences; around 50% are singletons. The sample taken for sequencing was blood. These receptors came from a woman aged 40 to 55 in good health.

V gene TRBV5-1 combines with J gene TRBJ2-7; TRBD1 matches at 7 bases. This CDR3 is built from 18 residues. The germline V gene encodes CDR1 SGHRS and CDR2 YFSETQ. With 4 bases clipped from V and 7 bases from J, the junction kept 23 bases outside the gene matches. CDR3: CASSPSGTEAVRSGEQYF. CDR3 DNA sequence: TGCGCCAGCAGCCCTTCCGGGACAGAGGCAGTGCGATCCGGGGAGCAGTACTTC.

This chain joins TRBV21-1 and TRBJ1-2. TRBV21-1 is labeled a pseudogene. There are 19 residues in the CDR3. The CDR3 coding sequence is TGTGCCAGCAGCAAAAGCAGGCTTCGGGGTGGTTGGGCTAACTATGGCTACACCTTC. This sequence encodes CASSKSRLRGGWANYGYTF.

This chain uses TRBV20-1 with TRBJ2-3; tentative D call: TRBD2 (5 bases). Germline V gene sequence: CDR1 DFQATT, CDR2 SNEGSKA (reference sequence). The CDR3 runs to 11 residues. The CDR3 nucleotides read TGCAGCGCCCACGGGGTGGATACGCAGTATTTT. It specifies CSAHGVDTQYF.

The rearrangement joins TRBV20-1 to TRBJ2-7, with 10 nucleotides matching TRBD1. Germline CDR1 is DFQATT and CDR2 is SNEGSKA (reference sequence). This CDR3 has 15 amino acids. V shed 2 bases, J shed 3 bases, and the junction held 7 bases outside the gene matches. CDR3 sequence reads: CSARTGTGDFYEQYF. CDR3 DNA sequence: TGCAGTGCTAGAACCGGGACAGGGGATTTCTACGAGCAGTACTTC.

This chain uses TRBV3-1 with TRBJ2-4, with TRBD2 matching 8 bases. Matching the DNA end better, TRBJ2-5 makes the J call doubtful. The CDR3 contains 15 residues. Germline lookup yields CDR1 LGHDT and CDR2 YNNKEL (reference sequence). DNA of the CDR3: TGTGCCAGCAGCCAACGCGGGGGGCGAGAGGAGACCCAGTACTTC. Translation: CASSQRGGREETQYF.

This chain connects TRBV6-1 to TRBJ2-1; the match to TRBD2 covers 11 bases. The CDR3 contains 16 residues. Germline lookup yields CDR1 MNHNS and CDR2 SASEGT. Trimming took 6 bases from V and 4 from J; bases not matched to a gene: 8. This CDR3 reads CASRAASGGNYNEQFF. As DNA, the CDR3 is TGTGCCAGCAGAGCAGCTAGCGGGGGGAATTACAATGAGCAGTTCTTC.

This clonotype has just a few counts. V and J are TRBV20-1 and TRBJ2-1; TRBD2 matches at 13 bases. CDR1 is DFQATT, CDR2 SNEGSKA, per germline (reference sequence). This CDR3 region has 14 residues. J lost 4 bases, V lost 5 bases, and 2 bases had no gene match. The CDR3 DNA sequence: TGCAGTGCTGCACTAGCGGGGGGGTACAATGAGCAGTTCTTC. Encoded protein: CSAALAGGYNEQFF.

This clonotype turned up a few times. The chain carries TRBV10-3 and TRBJ2-3; TRBD2 is a possible D gene (5 bases). The CDR3 has 12 residues. V lost 9 bases to trimming and J lost 6 bases, with 13 bases between them. Germline V gives CDR1 ENHRY, CDR2 SYGVKD. In DNA, the CDR3 is TGTGCCATGGGATCTGGCGGGGATACGCAGTATTTT. Protein product: CAMGSGGDTQYF.

The chain has TRBV7-9 and TRBJ1-1; D not certain. In germline, CDR1 is SEHNR, CDR2 FQNEAQ (reference sequence). The CDR3 covers 13 residues. The V end was cut by 3 bases, the J end by 4 bases, with 9 bases between. CDR3 DNA sequence: TGTGCCAGCAGCTTCAGCAGTCTCACTGAAGCTTTCTTT. It yields the protein CASSFSSLTEAFF.

V gene TRBV6-1 combines with J gene TRBJ1-5, with no clear D. V was cut by 2 bases and J by 3 bases, with 8 bases left in between. Germline CDR1 is MNHNS and CDR2 is SASEGT. The CDR3 is 14 amino acids. DNA for the CDR3: TGTGCCAGCAGTGAAAACGGACTCAATCAGCCCCAGCATTTT. Protein sequence: CASSENGLNQPQHF.

The chain links TRBV4-2 to TRBJ2-3; 8 bases are shared with TRBD2. J lost 1 base, V lost 3 bases, and 6 bases had no gene match. CDR1 is LGHNA and CDR2 is YNFKEQ in the germline V gene. This CDR3 region has 16 residues. The CDR3 region has the DNA TGTGCCAGCAGCCACCGGGGGACTAGTGGCACAGATACGCAGTATTTT. This sequence encodes CASSHRGTSGTDTQYF.

CDR3 region: CASSFSLGQKQETQYF. The CDR3 DNA reads as TGCGCCAGCAGCTTTAGTCTGGGTCAGAAACAAGAGACCCAGTACTTC. J is TRBJ2-5 and V is TRBV5-1; D unresolved. Germline V gene sequence: CDR1 SGHRS, CDR2 YFSETQ. V dropped 2 bases and J dropped 2 bases, with 16 bases sitting between them. This CDR3 is 16 amino acids long.

V gene TRBV24-1 combines with J gene TRBJ2-1, with D perhaps matching TRBD1 (6 bases). Deletions cut 1 base from V and 6 bases from J, with 12 bases between. Germline-derived CDR1 and CDR2 are KGHDR and SFDVKD. The CDR3 contains 15 residues. This chain's CDR3 is CATSDFSRGVNEQFF. DNA of the CDR3: TGTGCCACCAGTGATTTTTCCAGGGGAGTCAATGAGCAGTTCTTC.

This sequence joins TRBV24-1 and TRBJ2-1, with 10 bases fitting TRBD2. Germline loops: CDR1 KGHDR, CDR2 SFDVKD. V shed 3 bases and J 6 bases; nucleotides not matched to a gene: 13. The CDR3 has 18 amino acids. The CDR3 sequence: CATSDPKSPTSGANEQFF. DNA of the CDR3: TGTGCCACCAGTGATCCTAAGTCCCCCACTAGCGGGGCCAATGAGCAGTTCTTC.